The present TCR beta chain was sequenced within a study of tumor-infiltrating lymphocytes in primary liver carcinoma. General observations from the study: Only about 7.5-24% of top clones showed up in all five tumor regions.

Germline CDR1 and CDR2: LGHNA and YSLEER. The CDR3 sequence is 16 residues long. Regarding this clonotype: The target antigen is unknown. At one boundary the junction diverges from the germline segment, which might be a read error.

TCR beta cDNA came from approximately 490 ng total RNA, primed with a constant-region primer. A slightly modified ARM-PCR protocol with three nested multiplex PCR rounds produced these TCR beta libraries. Forward primers for TRBV1-TRBV30 and a C-beta reverse primer served the first two PCR rounds, at about 10 cycles each. TCRdb reprocessed the multiplex PCR reads with MiXCR, giving one entry per CDR3 protein. This table holds 60,000 or so distinct CDR3 sequences, 71% found once. Unsorted bulk tissue, about 19-32 mg of it, served as the source for co-extraction of RNA and DNA. This clonotype was obtained from a man aged 40-49 years with primary liver carcinoma and hepatitis B virus infection. Sequencing input: liver tumor tissue from sampling region 2. Subset given: tumor region T2, inferior pole. This rearrangement joins TRBV4-3 to TRBJ1-6, with TRBD1 matching over 10 bases. CDR3 DNA sequence: TGTGCCAGCAGCTCCTGGGACAGGGGAAGGAATTCACCCATCCACTTT. It codes for CASSSWDRGRNSPIHF.